This note documents a single TCR beta chain sequence. These data come from a study of cytomegalovirus exposure and HLA in healthy donors. 13 Jbeta primers and 60 Vbeta primers were used for the PCR. Clones were sequenced by immunoSEQ multiplex PCR, and TCRdb holds only the in-frame ones, with some missing. Its clone listing holds around 51,000 clones. Per the germline V gene, CDR1 is SGHTA and CDR2 is FQGNSA. Trimming cost V 2 bases and J 6 bases, with 14 bases left between them. The CDR3 sequence is 15 residues long. The clonotype comes from a man aged 35 to 55 in good health and CMV-seropositive. The specimen sequenced was PBMCs. The chain carries TRBV7-2 and TRBJ1-5; D is possibly TRBD1 (6 bases). The DNA for the CDR3 is TGTGCCAGCAGCTTACAGGGGTTTGGGGGTCAGCCCCAGCATTTT. Its protein product is CASSLQGFGGQPQHF.